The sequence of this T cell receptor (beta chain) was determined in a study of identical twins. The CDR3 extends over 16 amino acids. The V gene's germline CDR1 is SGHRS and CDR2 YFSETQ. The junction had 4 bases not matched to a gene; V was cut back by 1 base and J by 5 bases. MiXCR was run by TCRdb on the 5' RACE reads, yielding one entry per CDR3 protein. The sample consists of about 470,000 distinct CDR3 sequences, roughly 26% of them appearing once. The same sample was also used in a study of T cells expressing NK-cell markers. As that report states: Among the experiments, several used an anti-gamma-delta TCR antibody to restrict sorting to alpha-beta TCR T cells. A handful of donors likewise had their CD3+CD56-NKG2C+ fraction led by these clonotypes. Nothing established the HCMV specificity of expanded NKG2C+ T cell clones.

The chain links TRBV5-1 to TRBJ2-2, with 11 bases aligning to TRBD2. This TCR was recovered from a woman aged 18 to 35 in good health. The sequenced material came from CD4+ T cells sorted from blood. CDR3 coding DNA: TGCGCCAGCAGCTTGCCCGGGACTAGCGGTACCGGGGAGCTGTTTTTT. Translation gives CASSLPGTSGTGELFF.